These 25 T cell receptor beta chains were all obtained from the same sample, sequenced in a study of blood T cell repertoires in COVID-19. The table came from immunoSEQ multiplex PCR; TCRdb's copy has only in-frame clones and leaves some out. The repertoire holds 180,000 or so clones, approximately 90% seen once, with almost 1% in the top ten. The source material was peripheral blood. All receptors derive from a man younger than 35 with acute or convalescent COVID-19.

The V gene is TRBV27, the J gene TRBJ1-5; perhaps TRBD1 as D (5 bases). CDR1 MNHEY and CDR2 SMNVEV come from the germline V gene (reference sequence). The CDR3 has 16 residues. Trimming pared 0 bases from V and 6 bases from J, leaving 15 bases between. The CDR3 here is CASSLSAPGLGQPQHF. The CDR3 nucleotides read TGTGCCAGCAGTTTATCTGCCCCAGGGTTGGGTCAGCCCCAGCATTTT.

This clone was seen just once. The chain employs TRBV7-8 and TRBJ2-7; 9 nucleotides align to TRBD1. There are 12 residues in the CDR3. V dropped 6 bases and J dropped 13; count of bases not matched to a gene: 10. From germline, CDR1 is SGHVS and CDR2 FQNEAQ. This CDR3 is CASRRDRGIVYV. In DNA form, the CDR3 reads TGTGCCAGCAGGCGAGACAGGGGGATTGTCTACGTC.

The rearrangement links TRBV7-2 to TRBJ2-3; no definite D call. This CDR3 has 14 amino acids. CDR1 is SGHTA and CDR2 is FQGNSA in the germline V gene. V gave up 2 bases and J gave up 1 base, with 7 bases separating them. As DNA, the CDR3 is TGTGCCAGCAGCTTATATGCGGGCACAGATACGCAGTATTTT. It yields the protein CASSLYAGTDTQYF.

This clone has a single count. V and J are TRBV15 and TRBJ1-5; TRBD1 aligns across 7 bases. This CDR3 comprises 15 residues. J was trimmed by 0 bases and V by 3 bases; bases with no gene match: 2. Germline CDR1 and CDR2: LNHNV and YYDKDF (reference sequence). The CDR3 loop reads CATSRTGSSNQPQHF. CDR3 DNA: TGTGCCACCAGCAGGACAGGGAGTAGCAATCAGCCCCAGCATTTT.

CDR3 amino acids: CASRDSGGADTQYF. Written as DNA, the CDR3 is TGTGCCAGCAGGGATAGCGGGGGGGCAGATACGCAGTATTTT. The chain has TRBV6-1 and TRBJ2-3; the match to TRBD2 covers 11 bases. CDR1 and CDR2 from the germline V gene are MNHNS and SASEGT. V lost 6 bases and J lost 4; bases outside the gene matches: 3. The CDR3 runs 14 residues.

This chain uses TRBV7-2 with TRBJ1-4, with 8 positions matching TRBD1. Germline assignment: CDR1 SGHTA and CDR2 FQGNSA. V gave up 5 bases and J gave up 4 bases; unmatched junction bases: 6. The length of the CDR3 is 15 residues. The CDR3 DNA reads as TGTGCCAGCAGCCCCTCCGACAGGGGTAATGAAAAACTGTTTTTT. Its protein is CASSPSDRGNEKLFF.

DNA for the CDR3: TGTGCCAGCAGTCCACAAATCCGCAGGGGGCGTCAGCCCCAGCATTTT. Protein product: CASSPQIRRGRQPQHF. The genes are TRBV28 and TRBJ1-5, with TRBD1 matching 8 bases. The CDR3 runs 16 residues. After removal of 5 bases from V and 6 bases from J, the junction contained 12 bases not matched to a gene. Germline V gene lookup returns CDR1 MDHEN and CDR2 SYDVKM.

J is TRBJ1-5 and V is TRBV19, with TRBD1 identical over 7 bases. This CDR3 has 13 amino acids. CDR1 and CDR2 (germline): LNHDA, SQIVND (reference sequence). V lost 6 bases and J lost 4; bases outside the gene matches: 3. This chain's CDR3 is CASSSGGNQPQHF. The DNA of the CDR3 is TGTGCCAGTAGCTCAGGGGGAAATCAGCCCCAGCATTTT.

Here the CDR3 DNA reads TGTGCCAGCAGTGAGGACAGGGTTGTCACCGGGGAGCTGTTTTTT. This sequence encodes CASSEDRVVTGELFF. The chain carries TRBV2 and TRBJ2-2; 8 nucleotides line up with TRBD1. V trimming: 3 bases; J trimming: 4 bases; junction bases outside the gene matches: 4. The CDR3 is 15 residues long. The V gene's germline CDR1 is SNHLY and CDR2 FYNNEI.

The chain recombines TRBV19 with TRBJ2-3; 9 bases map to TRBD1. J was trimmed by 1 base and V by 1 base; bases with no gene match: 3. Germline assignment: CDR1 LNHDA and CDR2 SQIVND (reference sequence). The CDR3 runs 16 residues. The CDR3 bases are TGTGCCAGTAGTATAGGACAGGGGGGAGGCACAGATACGCAGTATTTT. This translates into CASSIGQGGGTDTQYF. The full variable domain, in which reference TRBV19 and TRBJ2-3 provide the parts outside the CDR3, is DGGITQSPKYLFRKEGQNVTLSCEQNLNHDAMYWYRQDPGQGLRLIYYSQIVNDFQKGDIAEGYSVSREKKESFPLTVTSAQKNPTAFYLCASSIGQGGGTDTQYFGPGTRLTVL.

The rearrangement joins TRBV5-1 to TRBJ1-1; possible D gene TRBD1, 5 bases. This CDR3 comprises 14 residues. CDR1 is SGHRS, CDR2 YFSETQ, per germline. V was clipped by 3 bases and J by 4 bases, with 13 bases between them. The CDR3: CASSSDSSGTEAFF. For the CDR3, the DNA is TGCGCCAGCAGCTCCGACAGTAGTGGCACTGAAGCTTTCTTT.

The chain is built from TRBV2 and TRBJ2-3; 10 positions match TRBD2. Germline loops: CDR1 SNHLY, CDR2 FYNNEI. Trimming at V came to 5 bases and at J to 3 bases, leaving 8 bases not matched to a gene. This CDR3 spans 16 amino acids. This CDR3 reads CASSNGTSVGTDTQYF. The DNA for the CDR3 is TGTGCCAGCAGTAATGGGACTAGCGTAGGGACAGATACGCAGTATTTT.

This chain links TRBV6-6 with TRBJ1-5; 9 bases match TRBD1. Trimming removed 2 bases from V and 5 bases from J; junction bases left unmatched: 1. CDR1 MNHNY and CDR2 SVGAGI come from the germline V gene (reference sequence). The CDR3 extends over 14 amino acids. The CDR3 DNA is TGTGCCAGCAGTTACCGACAGGGGGATCAGCCCCAGCATTTT. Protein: CASSYRQGDQPQHF.

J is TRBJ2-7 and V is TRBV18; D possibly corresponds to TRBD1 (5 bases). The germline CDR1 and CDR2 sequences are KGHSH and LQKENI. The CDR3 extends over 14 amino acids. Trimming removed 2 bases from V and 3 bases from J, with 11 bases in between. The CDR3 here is CASSPIREFYEQYF. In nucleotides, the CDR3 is TGTGCCAGCTCACCAATCAGGGAATTCTACGAGCAGTACTTC.

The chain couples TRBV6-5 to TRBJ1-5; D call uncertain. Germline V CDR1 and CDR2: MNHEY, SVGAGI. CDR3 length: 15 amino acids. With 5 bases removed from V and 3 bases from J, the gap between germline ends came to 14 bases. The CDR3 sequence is CASSTESLPNQPQHF. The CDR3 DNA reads TGTGCCAGCAGTACCGAGAGCCTCCCCAATCAGCCCCAGCATTTT.

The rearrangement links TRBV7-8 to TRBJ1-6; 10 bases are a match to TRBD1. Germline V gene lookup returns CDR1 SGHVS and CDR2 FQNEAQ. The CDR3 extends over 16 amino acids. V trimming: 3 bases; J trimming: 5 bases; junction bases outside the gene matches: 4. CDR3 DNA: TGTGCCAGCAGCTTGGGGACAGGGGACAATAATTCACCCCTCCACTTT. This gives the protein CASSLGTGDNNSPLHF.

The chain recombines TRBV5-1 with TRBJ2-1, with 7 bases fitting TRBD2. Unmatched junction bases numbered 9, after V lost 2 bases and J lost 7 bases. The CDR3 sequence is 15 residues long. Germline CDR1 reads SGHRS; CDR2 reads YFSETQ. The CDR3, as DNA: TGCGCCAGCAGCTTTGGCTGGGAGGGATTAAATGAGCAGTTCTTC. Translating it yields CASSFGWEGLNEQFF.

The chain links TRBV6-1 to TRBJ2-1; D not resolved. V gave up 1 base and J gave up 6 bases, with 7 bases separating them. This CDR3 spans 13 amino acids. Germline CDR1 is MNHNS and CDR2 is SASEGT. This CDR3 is CASSEGVGNEQFF. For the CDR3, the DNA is TGTGCCAGCAGTGAAGGAGTCGGCAATGAGCAGTTCTTC.

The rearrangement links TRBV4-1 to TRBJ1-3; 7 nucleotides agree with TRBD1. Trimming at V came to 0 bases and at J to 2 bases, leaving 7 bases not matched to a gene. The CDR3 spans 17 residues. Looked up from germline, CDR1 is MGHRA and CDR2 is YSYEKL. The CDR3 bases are TGCGCCAGCAGCCAAGATCTGGGACAGAAAACTGGAAACACCATATATTTT. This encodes CASSQDLGQKTGNTIYF.

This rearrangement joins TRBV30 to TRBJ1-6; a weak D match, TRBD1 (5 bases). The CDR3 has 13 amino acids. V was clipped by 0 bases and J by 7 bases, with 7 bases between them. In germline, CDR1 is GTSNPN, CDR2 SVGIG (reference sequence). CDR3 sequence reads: CAWSVNRNSPLHF. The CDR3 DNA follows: TGTGCCTGGAGTGTAAACAGGAATTCACCCCTCCACTTT.

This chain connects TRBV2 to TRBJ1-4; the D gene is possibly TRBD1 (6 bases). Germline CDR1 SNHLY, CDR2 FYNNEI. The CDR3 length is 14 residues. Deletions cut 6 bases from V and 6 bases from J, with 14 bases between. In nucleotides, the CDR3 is TGTGCCAGCAGGGGGGACATGTGGGATGAAAAACTGTTTTTT. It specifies CASRGDMWDEKLFF. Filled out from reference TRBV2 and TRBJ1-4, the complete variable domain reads EPEVTQTPSHQVTQMGQEVILRCVPISNHLYFYWYRQILGQKVEFLVSFYNNEISEKSEIFDDQFSVERPDGSNFTLKIRSTKLEDSAMYFCASRGDMWDEKLFFGSGTQLSVL.

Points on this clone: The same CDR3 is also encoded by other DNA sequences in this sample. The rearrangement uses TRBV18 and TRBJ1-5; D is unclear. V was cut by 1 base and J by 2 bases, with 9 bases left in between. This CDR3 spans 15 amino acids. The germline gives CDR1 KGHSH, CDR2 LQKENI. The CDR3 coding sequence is TGTGCCAGCTCACCACTCGGCCAGGGCAATCAGCCCCAGCATTTT. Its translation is CASSPLGQGNQPQHF.

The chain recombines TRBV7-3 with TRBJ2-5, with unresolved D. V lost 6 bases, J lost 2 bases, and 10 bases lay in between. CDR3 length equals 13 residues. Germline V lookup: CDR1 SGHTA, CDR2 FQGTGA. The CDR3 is CASSFSLQETQYF. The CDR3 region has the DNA TGTGCCAGCAGTTTTTCCCTGCAAGAGACCCAGTACTTC.

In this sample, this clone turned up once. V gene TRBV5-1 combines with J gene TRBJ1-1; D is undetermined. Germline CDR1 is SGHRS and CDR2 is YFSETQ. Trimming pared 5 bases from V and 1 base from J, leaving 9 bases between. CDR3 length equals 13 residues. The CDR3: CASSPQTNTEAFF. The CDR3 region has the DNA TGCGCCAGCAGTCCACAGACGAACACTGAAGCTTTCTTT.

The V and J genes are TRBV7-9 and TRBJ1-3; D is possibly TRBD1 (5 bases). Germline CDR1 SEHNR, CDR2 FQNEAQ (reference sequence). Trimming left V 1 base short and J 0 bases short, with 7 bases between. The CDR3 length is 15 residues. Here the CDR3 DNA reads TGTGCCAGCAGCTTAGAGACAGACTCTGGAAACACCATATATTTT. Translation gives CASSLETDSGNTIYF.